This passage covers 19 T cell receptor beta chains from one sample sequenced in a study of human T cells and chemical hapten exposure. Time point indicated: pre-sensitization, week 0. Sample treatment: therapeutic diphenylcyclopropenone sensitization with weekly scalp DPC. Unfractionated whole blood was the source of the extracted total RNA. TCRdb passed the RACE reads through MiXCR, listing each CDR3 protein once. There are some 57,000 distinct CDR3 sequences in the sample; approximately 9.6% occur only once, and more than 9% lies in the top ten. The source material was whole blood, sampled in connection with sensitization to the hapten diphenylcyclopropenone (DPC). The receptors were sampled from a woman aged 25-40 years with alopecia areata. Some clones in this sample may be carry-over from other donors' samples.

In this sample, this clonotype turned up a few times. The chain uses TRBV20-1 and TRBJ2-7, with D unclear. The germline V gene encodes CDR1 DFQATT and CDR2 SNEGSKA (reference sequence). The V end was cut by 4 bases, the J end by 1 base, with 8 bases between. This CDR3 comprises 12 residues. The CDR3 DNA is TGCAGTGCTAAGGTGACGTCCTACGAGCAGTACTTC. It yields the protein CSAKVTSYEQYF.

The rearrangement links TRBV5-1 to TRBJ2-1; 14 bases fit TRBD2. The CDR3 sequence is 16 residues long. The germline V gene has CDR1 SGHRS and CDR2 YFSETQ. J lost 5 bases, V lost 4 bases, and 5 bases had no gene match. CDR3 residues: CASSGGTSGGHNEQFF. The CDR3 bases are TGCGCCAGCAGCGGGGGGACTAGCGGGGGTCACAATGAGCAGTTCTTC.

V gene TRBV11-2 combines with J gene TRBJ1-1; 10 positions agree with TRBD1. V was pared by 3 bases and J by 1 base, with 2 bases of the junction left unmatched. CDR3 length: 15 amino acids. Germline assignment: CDR1 SGHAT and CDR2 FQNNGV. CDR3 residues: CASSFWDRGNTEAFF. CDR3 DNA sequence: TGTGCCAGCAGCTTTTGGGACAGGGGGAACACTGAAGCTTTCTTT. Complete variable domain (other parts from reference TRBV11-2 and TRBJ1-1): EAGVAQSPRYKIIEKRQSVAFWCNPISGHATLYWYQQILGQGPKLLIQFQNNGVVDDSQLPKDRFSAERLKGVDSTLKIQPAKLEDSAVYLCASSFWDRGNTEAFFGQGTRLTVV.

The CDR3 bases are TGTGCCAGCAGCCGCGAACGGGAAGATACGCAGTATTTT. Its protein product is CASSREREDTQYF. The J gene is TRBJ2-3, the V gene TRBV7-9; the D gene is possibly TRBD2 (5 bases). The CDR3 is made up of 13 amino acids. V lost 5 bases and J 5 bases, leaving 11 bases between the germline ends. Germline CDR1 is SEHNR and CDR2 is FQNEAQ (reference sequence).

This clonotype was picked up many times. The CDR3 DNA sequence: TGTGCCAGCAGTTTAGCGCAAGGCAGGGGGGGTGAAGCTTTCTTT. Its translation is CASSLAQGRGGEAFF. The V call is TRBV12-3 or TRBV12-4, the J call TRBJ1-1; 7 bases are shared with TRBD1. The CDR3 extends over 15 amino acids. J gave up 7 bases and V 0 bases, and 8 bases lay outside the gene matches.

The CDR3 reads CASSLGGLYEQYF. The CDR3 DNA sequence: TGTGCCAGCAGCTTAGGGGGGCTTTACGAGCAGTACTTC. The rearrangement links TRBV11-2 to TRBJ2-7; maybe TRBD1 (6 bases). This CDR3 contains 13 residues. In germline, CDR1 is SGHAT, CDR2 FQNNGV. V was trimmed by 1 base and J by 4 bases, leaving 8 bases between them.

Only a few counts were recorded for this clonotype. The rearrangement links TRBV5-1 to TRBJ2-2; TRBD1 matches at 9 bases. The V and J ends lost 4 bases and 4 bases, in that order; junction bases with no gene match: 8. Germline-derived CDR1 and CDR2 are SGHRS and YFSETQ. This CDR3 is built from 16 residues. The CDR3 loop is CASSPPGQGGTGELFF. The CDR3, as DNA: TGCGCCAGCAGCCCTCCGGGACAGGGCGGCACCGGGGAGCTGTTTTTT.

The V and J genes are TRBV20-1 and TRBJ2-7, with D perhaps TRBD2 (7 bases). From germline, CDR1 is DFQATT and CDR2 SNEGSKA (reference sequence). The germline V and J ends were trimmed by 4 bases and 2 bases, with 12 bases remaining between them. The CDR3 consists of 13 residues. CDR3 DNA: TGCAGTGCTAAGGCGGGGGCCGCCTACGAGCAGTACTTC. Protein: CSAKAGAAYEQYF.

This clonotype appeared a few times. This chain links TRBV7-3 with TRBJ1-6, with D unresolved. Between the trimmed V and J ends, which lost 0 bases and 0 bases, there was a span of 15 bases. This CDR3 is 19 amino acids long. CDR1 and CDR2 from the germline V gene are SGHTA and FQGTGA. This CDR3 reads CASSLTFSGRSSYNSPLHF. CDR3 sequence (DNA): TGTGCCAGCAGCTTAACGTTTTCCGGCAGGAGCTCCTATAATTCACCCCTCCACTTT. Complete variable domain (other parts from reference TRBV7-3 and TRBJ1-6): GAGVSQTPSNKVTEKGKYVELRCDPISGHTALYWYRQSLGQGPEFLIYFQGTGAADDSGLPNDRFFAVRPEGSVSTLKIQRTERGDSAVYLCASSLTFSGRSSYNSPLHFGNGTRLTVT.

This clonotype was found a few times. The V and J genes are TRBV5-1 and TRBJ2-3; tentative D call: TRBD2 (5 bases). CDR1 SGHRS and CDR2 YFSETQ come from the germline V gene. CDR3 size: 16 residues. V shed 0 bases and J shed 0 bases, with 11 bases lying between them. CDR3 protein: CASSLASSFSTDTQYF. The CDR3 DNA reads as TGCGCCAGCAGCTTGGCCTCTAGCTTTAGCACAGATACGCAGTATTTT.

This rearrangement joins TRBV12-5 to TRBJ2-3, with TRBD1 matching over 12 bases. Germline V gives CDR1 LGHNT, CDR2 FRNRAP. The CDR3 loop spans 16 amino acids. V shed 3 bases and J 3 bases; nucleotides not matched to a gene: 4. CDR3 sequence reads: CASGFQGQGATDTQYF. The CDR3 region has the DNA TGTGCTAGTGGTTTCCAGGGACAGGGGGCAACAGATACGCAGTATTTT.

This clonotype has more than one count but fewer than ten. This chain links TRBV7-9 with TRBJ1-3; D uncertain. The CDR3 spans 11 residues. V dropped 4 bases and J dropped 2 bases, with 0 bases sitting between them. The germline V gene has CDR1 SEHNR and CDR2 FQNEAQ (reference sequence). The CDR3 reads CASSSGNTIYF. The CDR3 coding sequence is TGTGCCAGCAGCTCTGGAAACACCATATATTTT. Together with reference TRBV7-9 and TRBJ1-3, the CDR3 gives the full variable domain: DTGVSQNPRHKITKRGQNVTFRCDPISEHNRLYWYRQTLGQGPEFLTYFQNEAQLEKSRLLSDRFSAERPKGSFSTLEIQRTEQGDSAMYLCASSSGNTIYFGEGSWLTVV.

This CDR3 reads CSVVRDRYSYEQYF. The CDR3 region has the DNA TGCAGCGTGGTTCGTGACAGATACTCCTACGAGCAGTACTTC. V gene TRBV29-1 combines with J gene TRBJ2-7, with a tentative D call TRBD1 (5 bases). V dropped 6 bases and J dropped 0 bases, with 15 bases sitting between them. This CDR3 has 14 residues. Germline CDR1 and CDR2: SQVTM and ANQGSEA.

This clonotype was found many times. This chain connects TRBV28 to TRBJ1-1, with TRBD1 matching 10 bases. The length of the CDR3 is 16 residues. Germline CDR1 MDHEN, CDR2 SYDVKM. Trimming took 5 bases from V and 1 from J; bases not matched to a gene: 7. CDR3 coding DNA: TGTGCCAGCAGTGGGAAGGACAGGGGGTGGAACACTGAAGCTTTCTTT. This gives the protein CASSGKDRGWNTEAFF.

The table lists this clonotype with many counts. The J gene is TRBJ1-1, the V gene TRBV2; 8 bases line up with TRBD1. The junction had 9 bases not matched to a gene; V was cut back by 5 bases and J by 4 bases. The CDR3 totals 15 residues. CDR1 and CDR2 from the germline V gene are SNHLY and FYNNEI. Here the CDR3 reads CASSPNQGARTEAFF. CDR3 bases: TGTGCCAGCAGTCCCAACCAGGGGGCTCGCACTGAAGCTTTCTTT.

The chain carries TRBV20-1 and TRBJ1-6; D uncertain. CDR1 is DFQATT, CDR2 SNEGSKA, per germline (reference sequence). The CDR3 is 12 amino acids. Trimming took 5 bases from V and 12 from J, leaving 14 bases between them. CDR3 region: CSAPVGALPLHF. The CDR3 DNA reads TGCAGTGCTCCCGTCGGTGCGCTACCCCTCCACTTT.

V gene TRBV5-6 combines with J gene TRBJ2-1; a weak D match, TRBD2 (6 bases). Between the trimmed V and J ends, which lost 1 base and 4 bases, there was a span of 18 bases. Germline lookup yields CDR1 SGHDT and CDR2 YYEEEE. The CDR3 has 17 amino acids. The CDR3 is CASSLSGGLGLYNEQFF. DNA for the CDR3: TGTGCCAGCAGCTTGAGTGGGGGGTTAGGTTTGTACAATGAGCAGTTCTTC.

The rearrangement links TRBV5-4 to TRBJ2-3, with 8 positions matching TRBD2. Germline CDR1 is SGHNT and CDR2 is YYREEE (reference sequence). CDR3 length equals 14 residues. V trimming: 4 bases; J trimming: 5 bases; junction bases outside the gene matches: 6. The CDR3 is CASSPGGRGDTQYF. For the CDR3, the DNA is TGTGCCAGCAGCCCGGGGGGGCGGGGAGATACGCAGTATTTT.

This clonotype was picked up a small number of times. The V and J genes are TRBV10-3 and TRBJ2-3; 9 bases match TRBD2. The germline V gene encodes CDR1 ENHRY and CDR2 SYGVKD. The V gene end was trimmed by 0 bases and the J gene end by 1 base; junction bases not matched to a gene: 5. The CDR3 contains 17 residues. CDR3 sequence (DNA): TGTGCCATCAGTGAGTCAGGTAGCGGGGGACGCACAGATACGCAGTATTTT. Translated, it gives CAISESGSGGRTDTQYF.